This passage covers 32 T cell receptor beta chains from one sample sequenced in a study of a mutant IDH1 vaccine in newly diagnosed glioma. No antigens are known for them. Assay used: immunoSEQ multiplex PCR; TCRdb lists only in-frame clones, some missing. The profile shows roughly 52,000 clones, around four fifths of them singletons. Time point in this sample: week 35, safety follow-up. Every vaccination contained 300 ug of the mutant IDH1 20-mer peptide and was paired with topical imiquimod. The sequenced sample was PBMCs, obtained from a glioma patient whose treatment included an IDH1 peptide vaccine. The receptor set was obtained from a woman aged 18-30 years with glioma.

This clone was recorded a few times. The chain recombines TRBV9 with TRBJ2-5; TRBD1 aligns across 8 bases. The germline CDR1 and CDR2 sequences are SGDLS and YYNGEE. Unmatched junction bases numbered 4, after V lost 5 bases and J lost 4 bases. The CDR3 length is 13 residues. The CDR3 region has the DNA TGTGCCAGCAGTTCAGGGGGCGTAGAGACCCAGTACTTC. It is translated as CASSSGGVETQYF. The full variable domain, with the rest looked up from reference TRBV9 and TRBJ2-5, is DSGVTQTPKHLITATGQRVTLRCSPRSGDLSVYWYQQSLDQGLQFLIQYYNGEERAKGNILERFSAQQFPDLHSELNLSSLELGDSALYFCASSSGGVETQYFGPGTRLLVL.

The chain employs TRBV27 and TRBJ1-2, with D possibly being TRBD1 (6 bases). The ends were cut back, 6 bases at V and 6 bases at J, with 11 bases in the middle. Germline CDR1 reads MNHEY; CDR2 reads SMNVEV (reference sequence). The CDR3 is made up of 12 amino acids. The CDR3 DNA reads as TGTGCCAGCAGCCCTAAGGGGGATGGCTACACCTTC. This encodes CASSPKGDGYTF.

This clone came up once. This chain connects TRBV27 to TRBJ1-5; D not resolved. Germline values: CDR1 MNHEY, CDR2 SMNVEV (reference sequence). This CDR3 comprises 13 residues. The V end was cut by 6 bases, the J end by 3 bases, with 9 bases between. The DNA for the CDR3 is TGTGCCAGCAGCGACATTGCCAATCAGCCCCAGCATTTT. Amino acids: CASSDIANQPQHF.

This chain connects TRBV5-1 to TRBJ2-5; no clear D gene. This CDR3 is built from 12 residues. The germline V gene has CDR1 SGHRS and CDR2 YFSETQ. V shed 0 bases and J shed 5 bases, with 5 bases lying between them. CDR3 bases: TGCGCCAGCAGCTTGGCCATGGAGACCCAGTACTTC. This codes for CASSLAMETQYF.

CDR3 loop: CASSPGTGFNQPQHF. As DNA, the CDR3 is TGTGCCAGCTCACCTGGGACAGGGTTTAATCAGCCCCAGCATTTT. V gene TRBV18 combines with J gene TRBJ1-5, with TRBD1 matching 9 bases. Germline assignment: CDR1 KGHSH and CDR2 LQKENI. The J segment lost 4 bases and the V segment lost 3 bases, leaving 4 bases of the junction unmatched. The CDR3 has 15 residues. The full variable domain, in which reference TRBV18 and TRBJ1-5 provide the parts outside the CDR3, is NAGVMQNPRHLVRRRGQEARLRCSPMKGHSHVYWYRQLPEEGLKFMVYLQKENIIDESGMPKERFSAEFPKEGPSILRIQQVVRGDSAAYFCASSPGTGFNQPQHFGDGTRLSIL.

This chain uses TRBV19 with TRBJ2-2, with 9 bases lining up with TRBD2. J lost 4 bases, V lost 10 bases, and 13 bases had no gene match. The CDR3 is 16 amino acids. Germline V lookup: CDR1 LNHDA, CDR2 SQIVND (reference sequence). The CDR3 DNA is TGTGCCACTAGGCGTCTAGCGGGGCCTATCACCGGGGAGCTGTTTTTT. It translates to CATRRLAGPITGELFF.

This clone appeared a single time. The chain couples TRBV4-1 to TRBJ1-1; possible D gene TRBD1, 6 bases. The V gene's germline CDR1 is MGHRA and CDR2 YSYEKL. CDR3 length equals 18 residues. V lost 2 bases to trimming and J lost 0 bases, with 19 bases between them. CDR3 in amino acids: CASSQFGQSSFMNTEAFF. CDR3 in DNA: TGCGCCAGCAGCCAATTCGGACAGTCCAGTTTTATGAACACTGAAGCTTTCTTT.

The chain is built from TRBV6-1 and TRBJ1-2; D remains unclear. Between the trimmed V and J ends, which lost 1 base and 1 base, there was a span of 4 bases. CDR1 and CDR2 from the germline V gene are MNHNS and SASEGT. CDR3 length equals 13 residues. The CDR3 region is CASSEGSNYGYTF. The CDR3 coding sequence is TGTGCCAGCAGTGAAGGAAGTAACTATGGCTACACCTTC.

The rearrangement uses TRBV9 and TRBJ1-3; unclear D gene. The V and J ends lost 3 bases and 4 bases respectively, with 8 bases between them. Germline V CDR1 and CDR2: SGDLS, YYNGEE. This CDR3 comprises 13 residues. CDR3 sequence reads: CASSGGVGNTIYF. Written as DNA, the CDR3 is TGTGCCAGCAGCGGAGGTGTCGGAAACACCATATATTTT.

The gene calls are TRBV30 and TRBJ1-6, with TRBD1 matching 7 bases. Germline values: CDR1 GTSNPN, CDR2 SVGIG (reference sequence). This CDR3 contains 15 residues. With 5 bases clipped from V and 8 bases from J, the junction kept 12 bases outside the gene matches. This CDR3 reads CAWDRVGTGDSPLHF. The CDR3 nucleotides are TGTGCCTGGGACAGGGTTGGGACCGGGGATTCACCCCTCCACTTT.

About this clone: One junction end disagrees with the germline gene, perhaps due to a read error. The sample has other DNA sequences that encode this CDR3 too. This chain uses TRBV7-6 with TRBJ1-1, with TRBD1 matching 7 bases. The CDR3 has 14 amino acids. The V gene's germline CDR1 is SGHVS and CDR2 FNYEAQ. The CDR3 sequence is CASSSGQMNTEAFF. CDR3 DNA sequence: TGTGCTAGCAGCTCGGGACAGATGAACACTGAAGCTTTCTTT.

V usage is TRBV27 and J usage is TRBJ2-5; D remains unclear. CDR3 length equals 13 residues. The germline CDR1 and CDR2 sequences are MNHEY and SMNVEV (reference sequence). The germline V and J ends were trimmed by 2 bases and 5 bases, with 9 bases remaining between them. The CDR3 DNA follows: TGTGCCAGCAGTTTAAGGCCGTGGGAGACCCAGTACTTC. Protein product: CASSLRPWETQYF.

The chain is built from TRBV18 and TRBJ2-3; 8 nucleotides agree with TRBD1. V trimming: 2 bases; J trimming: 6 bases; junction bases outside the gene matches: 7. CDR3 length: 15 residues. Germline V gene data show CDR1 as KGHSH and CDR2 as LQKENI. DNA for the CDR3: TGTGCCAGCTCACCAAAGGACAGGGCGCCCGATACGCAGTATTTT. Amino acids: CASSPKDRAPDTQYF. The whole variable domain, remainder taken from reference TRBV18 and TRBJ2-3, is NAGVMQNPRHLVRRRGQEARLRCSPMKGHSHVYWYRQLPEEGLKFMVYLQKENIIDESGMPKERFSAEFPKEGPSILRIQQVVRGDSAAYFCASSPKDRAPDTQYFGPGTRLTVL.

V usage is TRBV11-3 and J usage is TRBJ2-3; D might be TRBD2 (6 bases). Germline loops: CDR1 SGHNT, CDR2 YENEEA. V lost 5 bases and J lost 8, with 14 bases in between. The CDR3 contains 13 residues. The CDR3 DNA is TGTGCCAGCAGCGAACGGGACTTCGGTACGCAGTATTTT. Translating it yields CASSERDFGTQYF.

The CDR3 region has the DNA TGTGCCAGCAGCCGACAGGGCGGGTCTGATGCGGTGGGCAATCAGCCCCAGCATTTT. Translated: CASSRQGGSDAVGNQPQHF. This chain uses TRBV7-6 with TRBJ1-5, with TRBD1 identical over 7 bases. Per germline, CDR1 SGHVS and CDR2 FNYEAQ. The V and J ends lost 5 bases and 2 bases, in that order; junction bases with no gene match: 18. This CDR3 is built from 19 residues.

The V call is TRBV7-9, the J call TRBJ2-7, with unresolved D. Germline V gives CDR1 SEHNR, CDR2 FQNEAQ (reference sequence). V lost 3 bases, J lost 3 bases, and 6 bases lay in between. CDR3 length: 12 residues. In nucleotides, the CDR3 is TGTGCCAGCAGCTTTAAACTCTACGAGCAGTACTTC. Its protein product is CASSFKLYEQYF. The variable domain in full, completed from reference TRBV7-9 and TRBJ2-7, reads DTGVSQNPRHKITKRGQNVTFRCDPISEHNRLYWYRQTLGQGPEFLTYFQNEAQLEKSRLLSDRFSAERPKGSFSTLEIQRTEQGDSAMYLCASSFKLYEQYFGPGTRLTVT.

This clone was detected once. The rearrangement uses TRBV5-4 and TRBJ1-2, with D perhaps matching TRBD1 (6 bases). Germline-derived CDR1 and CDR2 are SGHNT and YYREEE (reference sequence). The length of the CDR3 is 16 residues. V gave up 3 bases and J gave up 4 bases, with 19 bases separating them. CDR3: CASSSARAGVRYGYTF. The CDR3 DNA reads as TGTGCCAGCAGCTCAGCGCGGGCAGGGGTGCGCTATGGCTACACCTTC. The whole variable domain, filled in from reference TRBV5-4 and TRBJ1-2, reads ETGVTQSPTHLIKTRGQQVTLRCSSQSGHNTVSWYQQALGQGPQFIFQYYREEENGRGNFPPRFSGLQFPNYSSELNVNALELDDSALYLCASSSARAGVRYGYTFGSGTRLTVV.

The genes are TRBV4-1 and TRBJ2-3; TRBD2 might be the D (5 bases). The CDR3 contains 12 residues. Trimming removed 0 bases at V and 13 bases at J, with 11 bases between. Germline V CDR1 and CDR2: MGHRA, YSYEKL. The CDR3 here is CASSQEGLREYF. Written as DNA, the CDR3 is TGCGCCAGCAGCCAAGAAGGCCTGCGGGAGTATTTT.

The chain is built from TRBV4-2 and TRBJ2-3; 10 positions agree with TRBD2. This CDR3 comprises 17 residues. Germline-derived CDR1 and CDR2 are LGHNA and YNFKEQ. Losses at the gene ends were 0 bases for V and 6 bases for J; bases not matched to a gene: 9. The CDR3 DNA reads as TGTGCCAGCAGCCAAGATAGGTCCCTAGCGGGAGCTGATACGCAGTATTTT. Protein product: CASSQDRSLAGADTQYF.

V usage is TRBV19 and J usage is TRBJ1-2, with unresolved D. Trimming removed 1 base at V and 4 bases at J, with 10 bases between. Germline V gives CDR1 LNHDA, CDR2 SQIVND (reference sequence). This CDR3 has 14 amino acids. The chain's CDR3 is CASSIVSGGYGYTF. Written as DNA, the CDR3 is TGTGCCAGTAGTATAGTGTCCGGAGGCTATGGCTACACCTTC.

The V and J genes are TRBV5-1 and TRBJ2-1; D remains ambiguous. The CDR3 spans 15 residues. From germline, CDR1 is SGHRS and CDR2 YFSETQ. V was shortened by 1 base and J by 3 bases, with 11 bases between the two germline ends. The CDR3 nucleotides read TGCGCCAGCAGCTTGTGGGCGCAGCTCTACAATGAGCAGTTCTTC. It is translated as CASSLWAQLYNEQFF.

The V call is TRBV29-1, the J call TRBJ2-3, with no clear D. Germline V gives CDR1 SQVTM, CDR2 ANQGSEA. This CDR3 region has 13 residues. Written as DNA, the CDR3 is TGCGGCGCGAGACGGACGTTCACAGATACGCAGTATTTT. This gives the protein CGARRTFTDTQYF.

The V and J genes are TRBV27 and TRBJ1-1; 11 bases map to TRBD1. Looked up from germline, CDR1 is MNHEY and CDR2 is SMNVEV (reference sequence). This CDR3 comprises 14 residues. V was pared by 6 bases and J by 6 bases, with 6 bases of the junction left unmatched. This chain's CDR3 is CASRDRGRVAEAFF. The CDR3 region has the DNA TGTGCCAGCAGGGACAGGGGGCGCGTAGCTGAAGCTTTCTTT.

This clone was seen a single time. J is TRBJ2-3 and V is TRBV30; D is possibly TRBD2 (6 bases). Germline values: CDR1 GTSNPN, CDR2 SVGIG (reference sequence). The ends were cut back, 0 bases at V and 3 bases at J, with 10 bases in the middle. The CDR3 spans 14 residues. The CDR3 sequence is CAWSVRRGTDTQYF. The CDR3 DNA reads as TGTGCCTGGAGTGTACGTCGGGGGACAGATACGCAGTATTTT.

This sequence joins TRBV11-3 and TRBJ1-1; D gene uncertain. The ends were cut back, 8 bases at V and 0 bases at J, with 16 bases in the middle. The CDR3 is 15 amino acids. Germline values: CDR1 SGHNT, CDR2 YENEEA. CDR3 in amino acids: CASRTSDSVNTEAFF. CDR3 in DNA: TGTGCCAGCCGGACCTCCGATTCGGTGAACACTGAAGCTTTCTTT.

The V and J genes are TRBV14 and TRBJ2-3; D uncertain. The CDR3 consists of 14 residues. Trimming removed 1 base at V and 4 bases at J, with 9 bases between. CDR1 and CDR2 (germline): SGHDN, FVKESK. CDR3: CASSQVGRPDTQYF. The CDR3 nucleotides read TGTGCCAGCAGCCAAGTTGGTCGGCCAGATACGCAGTATTTT.

In nucleotides, the CDR3 is TGTGCCAGCCAGGGGCTCTATAATTCACCCCTCCACTTT. The encoded protein is CASQGLYNSPLHF. The chain employs TRBV9 and TRBJ1-6; TRBD1 is a possible D gene (6 bases). The CDR3 sequence is 13 residues long. The V end lost 7 bases, the J end lost 3 bases, and 8 bases lay between the germline ends. Germline V lookup: CDR1 SGDLS, CDR2 YYNGEE.

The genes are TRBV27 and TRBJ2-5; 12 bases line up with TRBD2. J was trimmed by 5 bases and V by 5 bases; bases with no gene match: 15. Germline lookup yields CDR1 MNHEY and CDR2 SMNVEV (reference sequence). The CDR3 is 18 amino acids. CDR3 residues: CASSAGKLAGGFPETQYF. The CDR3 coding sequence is TGTGCCAGCAGTGCCGGAAAACTAGCGGGGGGCTTCCCCGAGACCCAGTACTTC.

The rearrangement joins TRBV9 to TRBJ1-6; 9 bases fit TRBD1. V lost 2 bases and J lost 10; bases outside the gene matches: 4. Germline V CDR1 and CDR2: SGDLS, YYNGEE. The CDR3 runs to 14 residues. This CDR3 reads CASSVGQGGSPLHF. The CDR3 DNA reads TGTGCCAGCAGCGTGGGACAGGGAGGATCACCCCTCCACTTT.

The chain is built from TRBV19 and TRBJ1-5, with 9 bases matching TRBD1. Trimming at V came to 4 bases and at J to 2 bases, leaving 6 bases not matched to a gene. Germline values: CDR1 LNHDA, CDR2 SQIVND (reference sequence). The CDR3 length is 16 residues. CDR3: CASSKWRTGGNQPQHF. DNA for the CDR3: TGTGCCAGTAGTAAGTGGCGGACAGGGGGCAATCAGCCCCAGCATTTT.

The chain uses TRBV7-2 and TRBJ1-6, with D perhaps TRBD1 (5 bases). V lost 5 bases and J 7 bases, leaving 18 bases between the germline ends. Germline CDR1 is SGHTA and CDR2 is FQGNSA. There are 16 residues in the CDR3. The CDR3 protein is CASSPGPWMRNSPLHF. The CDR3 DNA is TGTGCCAGCAGCCCGGGACCGTGGATGAGGAATTCACCCCTCCACTTT.

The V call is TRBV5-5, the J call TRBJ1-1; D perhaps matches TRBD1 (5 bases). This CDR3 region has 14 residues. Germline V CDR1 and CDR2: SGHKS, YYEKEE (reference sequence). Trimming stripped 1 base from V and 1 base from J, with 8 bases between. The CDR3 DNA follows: TGTGCCAGCAGCTTGTCCGGGGGGAACACTGAAGCTTTCTTT. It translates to CASSLSGGNTEAFF.